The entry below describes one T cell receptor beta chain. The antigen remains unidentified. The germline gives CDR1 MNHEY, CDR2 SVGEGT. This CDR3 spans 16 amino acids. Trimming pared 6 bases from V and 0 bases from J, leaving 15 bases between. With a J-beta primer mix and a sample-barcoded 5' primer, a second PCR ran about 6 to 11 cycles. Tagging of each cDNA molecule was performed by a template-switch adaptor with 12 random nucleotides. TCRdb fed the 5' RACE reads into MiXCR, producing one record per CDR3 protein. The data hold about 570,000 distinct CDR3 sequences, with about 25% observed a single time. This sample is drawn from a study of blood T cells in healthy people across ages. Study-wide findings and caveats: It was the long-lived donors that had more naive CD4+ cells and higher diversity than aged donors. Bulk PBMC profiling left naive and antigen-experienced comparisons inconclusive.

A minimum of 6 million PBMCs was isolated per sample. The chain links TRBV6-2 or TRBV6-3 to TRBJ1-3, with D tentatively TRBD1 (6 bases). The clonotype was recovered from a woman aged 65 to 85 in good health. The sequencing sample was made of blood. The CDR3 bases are TGTGCCAGCAGATCCCTGGACAGAGACTCTGGAAACACCATATATTTT. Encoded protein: CASRSLDRDSGNTIYF.